Listed below are T cell receptor beta chains from one sample, sequenced in a study. TCRdb re-derived calls from the 5' RACE reads in MiXCR, one entry per CDR3 protein. The sample lists 62,000 or so distinct CDR3 sequences, 25% to 35% seen once, with over 2% in the top ten. The sample consisted of tumor-infiltrating naive CD4+ T cells sorted from the breast tumor. These TCRs come from a female donor with breast cancer. Each CDR3 is given with its conserved first and last residue. A D gene is named only where the DNA matches it firmly. Clone size is given for some rows only: seen once, a few or many times, or a class if the clone is expanded.

D	size	J	V	DNA	CDR3
NA	many	TRBJ1-2	TRBV24-1	TGTGCCACCATAACCCAAGTTAACTATGGCTACACCTTC	CATITQVNYGYTF
NA	few	TRBJ1-6	TRBV20-1	TGCAGTGCGAAACGGAAGGGCACGGGATATAATTCACCCCTCCACTTT	CSAKRKGTGYNSPLHF
TRBD2	many	TRBJ2-2	TRBV11-2	TGTGCCAGCAGCTATAGCGGGAGAAGGACCGGGGAGCTGTTTTTT	CASSYSGRRTGELFF
NA	NA	TRBJ1-1	TRBV6-5	TGTGCCAGCAGTCAGAATTTCGCCGGGGGAGAAGCTTTCTTT	CASSQNFAGGEAFF
TRBD1	many	TRBJ1-1	TRBV5-4	TGTGCCAGCAGCCCCAGGGGGTCGGTTAACACTGAAGCTTTCTTT	CASSPRGSVNTEAFF
TRBD1	few	TRBJ1-2	TRBV20-1	TGCAGTGCCCCGGACAGGACGGACAGTGGCTATGGCTACACCTTC	CSAPDRTDSGYGYTF
TRBD1	few	TRBJ1-1	TRBV11-3	TGTGCCAGCAGCCGACAGGGATTGGCTGAAGCTTTCTTT	CASSRQGLAEAFF
TRBD2	many	TRBJ2-1	TRBV6-2/TRBV6-3	TGTGCCAGCAGTCGCGCCCTCTCTAGCGGGGGAAGGTTCAATGAGCAGTTCTTC	CASSRALSSGGRFNEQFF
NA	many	TRBJ2-3	TRBV5-1	TGCGCCAGCAGCTTGACGGGTAGCACAGATACGCAGTATTTT	CASSLTGSTDTQYF
NA	few	TRBJ2-6	TRBV6-2/TRBV6-3	TGTGCCAGCCGTGACACTGGGGCCAACGTCCTGACTTTC	CASRDTGANVLTF
TRBD2	NA	TRBJ2-2	TRBV5-1	TGCGCCAGCAGCGCCCCAGCGGGAGGGAAGAACACCGGGGAGCTGTTTTTT	CASSAPAGGKNTGELFF
TRBD2	NA	TRBJ2-3	TRBV5-1	TGCGCCAGCAGCCACGGGACTAGCGTTTCACTTAGCACAGATACGCAGTATTTT	CASSHGTSVSLSTDTQYF
TRBD1	few	TRBJ1-2	TRBV28	TGTGCCAGCAACCGCCGGGACAGCCGGGGCTACACCTTC	CASNRRDSRGYTF
NA	many	TRBJ1-5	TRBV5-1	TGCGCCAGCAGCCCCCTCTCGGGTCAGCCCCAGCATTTT	CASSPLSGQPQHF
TRBD1	NA	TRBJ1-5	TRBV12-3/TRBV12-4	TGTGCCAGCAGTTTAAGACAGGGGGTTAATCAGCCCCAGCATTTT	CASSLRQGVNQPQHF
NA	few	TRBJ2-1	TRBV7-2	TGTGCCAGCAGCTTACTGCGGGAAAGGGATGAGCAGTTCTTC	CASSLLRERDEQFF
NA	NA	TRBJ1-2	TRBV12-3/TRBV12-4	TGTACCAGCAGTTTACTAAGGGGCATCTATGGCTACACCTTC	CTSSLLRGIYGYTF
NA	many	TRBJ2-3	TRBV11-3	TGTGCCAGCAGCTTAGGACTCACAGATACGCAGTATTTT	CASSLGLTDTQYF
NA	few	TRBJ2-1	TRBV30	TGTGCCTGGAGTGTAACCGCCTACAATGAGCAGTTCTTC	CAWSVTAYNEQFF
NA	NA	TRBJ1-6	TRBV9	TGTGCCAGCAGCGACAGCTCCTATAATTCACCCCTCCACTTT	CASSDSSYNSPLHF
NA	NA	TRBJ2-5	TRBV15	TGTGCCACCAGCAGAGATGTTGTCCACAGCCAGTACTTC	CATSRDVVHSQYF
NA	NA	TRBJ2-7	TRBV10-3	TGTGCCATCAGTGAGTCAGGTACAGGGTACGAGCAGTACTTC	CAISESGTGYEQYF